This TCR beta chain was identified during a study of T-cell memory formation after mild COVID-19. Overall study: Each donor largely had its own TCR clusters.

Each CDR3 protein is one row after TCRdb ran MiXCR on the 5' RACE reads. The sample yields under 300,000 distinct CDR3 sequences, around 15% seen once. V lost 2 bases to trimming and J lost 7 bases, with 6 bases between them. There are 11 residues in the CDR3. CDR1 GTSNPN and CDR2 SVGIG come from the germline V gene (reference sequence). This clonotype was observed a few times. The antigen remains undetermined. Study-wide points: The main location of contracting CD4+ clones was CM and EM, and that of contracting CD8+ clones was EMRA.

The specimen was PBMCs or a T cell subset sorted from them (not recorded which). The chain links TRBV30 to TRBJ2-1; D uncertain. This receptor was identified in a young man who had mild COVID-19 (a few samples of this study predate the infection). Cell type and time point are not known. CDR3 region: CAWSSRNEQFF. The DNA for the CDR3 is TGTGCCTGGAGTTCTAGGAATGAGCAGTTCTTC.